Listed here are 5 T cell receptor beta chains from one sample, sequenced in a study of T cells in Graves' hyperthyroidism and ophthalmopathy. RNA transcripts gave rise to amplified TCR beta CDR3 regions. Using the HTBI primer set, a first-round RT-PCR was run on the TCR CDR3. TCRdb reprocessed the multiplex PCR reads via MiXCR and lists one record per CDR3 protein. This table holds 500,000 to 750,000 distinct CDR3 sequences, 14% found once. The sample consisted of blood. The receptors originated from a woman between 18 and 30 years old with Graves' ophthalmopathy.

This clonotype was detected ten times or more. The V call is TRBV20-1, the J call TRBJ2-1, with TRBD2 identical over 11 bases. V was pared by 3 bases and J by 5 bases, with 6 bases of the junction left unmatched. CDR3 length: 15 residues. The germline V gene encodes CDR1 DFQATT and CDR2 SNEGSKA (reference sequence). The CDR3 here is CSARWPSGGHNEQFF. CDR3 nucleotide sequence: TGCAGTGCTAGGTGGCCTAGCGGGGGGCACAATGAGCAGTTCTTC.

Many counts were recorded for this clonotype. The genes are TRBV30 and TRBJ2-1, with D unresolved. Trimming took off 0 bases at V and 8 bases at J, with 8 bases between the two ends. This CDR3 is 12 amino acids long. In germline, CDR1 is GTSNPN, CDR2 SVGIG (reference sequence). CDR3 loop: CAWSVSSYEQFF. The CDR3 DNA reads TGTGCCTGGAGTGTAAGTAGCTATGAGCAGTTCTTC.

This clonotype has a count of ten or more. V usage is TRBV2 and J usage is TRBJ2-1; D is uncertain. The CDR3 consists of 17 residues. Between the trimmed V and J ends, which lost 2 bases and 4 bases, there was a span of 18 bases. The V gene's germline CDR1 is SNHLY and CDR2 FYNNEI. DNA for the CDR3: TGTGCCAGCAGTGAATACCCCCCCCGCGTCTCATACAATGAGCAGTTCTTC. Translating gives CASSEYPPRVSYNEQFF.

This clonotype was recorded at least ten times. The rearrangement joins TRBV5-1 to TRBJ1-2; D call uncertain. The length of the CDR3 is 15 residues. CDR1 and CDR2 (germline): SGHRS, YFSETQ. The ends were cut back, 4 bases at V and 4 bases at J, with 17 bases in the middle. The CDR3 is CASSPDPQGGYGYTF. The CDR3 DNA is TGCGCCAGCAGCCCGGACCCACAAGGCGGCTATGGCTACACCTTC.

The V and J genes are TRBV20-1 and TRBJ2-1; 9 positions agree with TRBD2. The CDR3 runs 15 residues. From germline, CDR1 is DFQATT and CDR2 SNEGSKA (reference sequence). The ends lost 3 bases at V and 4 bases at J; junction bases unmatched: 7. CDR3 bases: TGCAGTGCTAGGCCCACTAGCGGGTTATACAATGAGCAGTTCTTC. This codes for CSARPTSGLYNEQFF.